The TCR beta chain under discussion was sequenced for a study of blood T cell repertoires in COVID-19. Study details: Spain, Italy and the United States supplied samples that represented acute and convalescent COVID-19.

Authors' processing steps: Researchers report that nucleated cell counts were estimated from reference gene primer amplification. Sequencing used immunoSEQ multiplex PCR; TCRdb keeps in-frame clones, though not all of them. V and J calls plus clone size are reproduced from that table; the DNA served to infer D and trimming. The repertoire holds 150,000 to 200,000 clones, 65% to 85% seen once, with about 5% in the top ten. V lost 4 bases and J lost 2, with 24 bases in between. There are 19 residues in the CDR3. From germline, CDR1 is SGHVS and CDR2 FQNEAQ. This receptor was taken from a woman aged 25 to 39 with acute or convalescent COVID-19. V gene TRBV7-8 combines with J gene TRBJ2-1, with D possibly matching TRBD2 (6 bases). Sequencing used peripheral blood. The CDR3 sequence is CASSSQGTAAGPPYNEQFF. The CDR3 bases are TGTGCCAGCAGCTCTCAGGGAACGGCGGCGGGGCCTCCCTACAATGAGCAGTTCTTC.